This TCR beta chain was found in a study of tumor-infiltrating lymphocytes in localized non-small cell lung cancer. About the research overall: Tumor tissue and non-adjacent uninvolved lung came from each patient.

Clones were read by immunoSEQ multiplex PCR, and TCRdb kept only the in-frame ones, dropping some. The sample gives several thousand clones, more than 65% of which show up once; approximately 5.5% is in the top ten. Germline loops: CDR1 GTSNPN, CDR2 SVGIG (reference sequence). Trimming pared 2 bases from V and 0 bases from J, leaving 10 bases between. This CDR3 has 14 amino acids. The chain uses TRBV30 and TRBJ2-5; D is uncertain. This clonotype originated in a human donor with non-small cell lung cancer. Sequences were obtained from lung tumor tissue. In DNA, the CDR3 is TGTGCCTGGAGTTATATGGGCAACCAAGAGACCCAGTACTTC. The encoded protein is CAWSYMGNQETQYF.